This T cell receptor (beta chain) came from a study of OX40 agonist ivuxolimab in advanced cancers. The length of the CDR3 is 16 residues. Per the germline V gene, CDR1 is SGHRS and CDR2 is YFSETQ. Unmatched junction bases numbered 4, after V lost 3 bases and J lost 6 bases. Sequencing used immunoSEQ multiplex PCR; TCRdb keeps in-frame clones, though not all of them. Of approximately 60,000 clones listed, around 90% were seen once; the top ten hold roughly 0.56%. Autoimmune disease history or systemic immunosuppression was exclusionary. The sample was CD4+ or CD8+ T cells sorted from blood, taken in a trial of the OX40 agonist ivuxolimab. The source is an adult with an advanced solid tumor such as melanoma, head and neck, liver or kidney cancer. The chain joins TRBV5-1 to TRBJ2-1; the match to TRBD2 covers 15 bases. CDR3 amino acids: CASSSGTSGRLNEQFF. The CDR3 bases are TGCGCCAGCAGCTCCGGGACTAGCGGGAGGCTCAATGAGCAGTTCTTC.